The 4 T cell receptor beta chains below were found in one sample sequenced in a study of T cell responses to AZD1222 COVID-19 vaccine. Sequencing was performed with immunoSEQ multiplex PCR; in TCRdb, only in-frame clones are kept and a portion is missing. This repertoire shows about 120,000 clones, about nine tenths found once; its top ten account for roughly 7.7%. This specimen was peripheral blood, taken on day 0 of AZD1222 vaccination. The receptors stem from an adult in good health.

About this clone: The same CDR3 arises from other DNA sequences in this sample as well. This chain uses TRBV6-5 with TRBJ2-1, with TRBD2 matching over 7 bases. This CDR3 spans 13 amino acids. Germline assignment: CDR1 MNHEY and CDR2 SVGAGI. V lost 9 bases and J lost 0; bases outside the gene matches: 2. CDR3 region: CASASGSYNEQFF. In nucleotides, the CDR3 is TGTGCCAGTGCTAGCGGCTCCTACAATGAGCAGTTCTTC.

The gene calls are TRBV7-9 and TRBJ1-6; D is unresolved. The CDR3 runs 18 residues. Germline-derived CDR1 and CDR2 are SEHNR and FQNEAQ (reference sequence). Trimming pared 0 bases from V and 0 bases from J, leaving 12 bases between. CDR3 in amino acids: CASSLAGRPSSYNSPLHF. DNA of the CDR3: TGTGCCAGCAGCTTAGCCGGGCGACCCAGCTCCTATAATTCACCCCTCCACTTT.

The chain is built from TRBV7-2 and TRBJ1-1; 8 bases fit TRBD1. CDR3 size: 14 residues. Germline CDR1 SGHTA, CDR2 FQGNSA. Trimming cost V 6 bases and J 8 bases; bases outside gene matches: 11. The CDR3: CASSRRTGFGEAFF. In DNA, the CDR3 is TGTGCCAGCAGTCGGCGGACAGGGTTTGGGGAAGCTTTCTTT. Together with reference TRBV7-2 and TRBJ1-1, the CDR3 gives the full variable domain: GAGVSQSPSNKVTEKGKDVELRCDPISGHTALYWYRQSLGQGLEFLIYFQGNSAPDKSGLPSDRFSAERTGGSVSTLTIQRTQQEDSAVYLCASSRRTGFGEAFFGQGTRLTVV.

This sequence joins TRBV18 and TRBJ2-2; the D is unclear. The germline V gene encodes CDR1 KGHSH and CDR2 LQKENI. This CDR3 contains 15 residues. Trimming took 3 bases from V and 7 from J, leaving 15 bases between them. The CDR3 DNA follows: TGTGCCAGCTCACCCGCCCGACTGGGCATCGGGGAGCTGTTTTTT. Its translation is CASSPARLGIGELFF.